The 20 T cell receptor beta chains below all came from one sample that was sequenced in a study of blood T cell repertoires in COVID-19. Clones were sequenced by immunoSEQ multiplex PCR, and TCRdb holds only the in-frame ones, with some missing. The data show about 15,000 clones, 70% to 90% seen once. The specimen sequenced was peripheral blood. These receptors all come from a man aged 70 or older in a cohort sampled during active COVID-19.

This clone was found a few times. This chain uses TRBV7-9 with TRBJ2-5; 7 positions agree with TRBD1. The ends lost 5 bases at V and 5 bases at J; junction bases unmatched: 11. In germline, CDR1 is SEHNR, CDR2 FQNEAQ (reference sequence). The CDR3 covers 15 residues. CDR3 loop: CASSPPKSDRETQYF. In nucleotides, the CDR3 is TGTGCCAGCAGCCCCCCGAAATCGGACAGGGAGACCCAGTACTTC.

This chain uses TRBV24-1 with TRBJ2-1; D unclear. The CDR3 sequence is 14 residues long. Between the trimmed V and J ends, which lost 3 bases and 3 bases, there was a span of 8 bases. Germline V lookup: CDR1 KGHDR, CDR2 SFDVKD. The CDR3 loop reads CATSDRPGYNEQFF. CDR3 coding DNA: TGTGCCACCAGTGATAGGCCAGGCTACAATGAGCAGTTCTTC.

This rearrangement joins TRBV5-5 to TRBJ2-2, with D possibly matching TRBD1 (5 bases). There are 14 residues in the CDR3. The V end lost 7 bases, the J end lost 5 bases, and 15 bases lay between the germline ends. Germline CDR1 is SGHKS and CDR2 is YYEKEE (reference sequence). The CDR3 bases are TGTGCCAGCTGGGCAGGGTGGAAGACCGGGGAGCTGTTTTTT. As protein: CASWAGWKTGELFF.

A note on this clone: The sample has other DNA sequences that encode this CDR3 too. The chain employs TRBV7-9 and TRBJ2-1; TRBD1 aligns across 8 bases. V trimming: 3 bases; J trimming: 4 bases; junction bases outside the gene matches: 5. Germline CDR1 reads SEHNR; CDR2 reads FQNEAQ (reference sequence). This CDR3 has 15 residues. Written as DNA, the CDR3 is TGTGCCAGCAGCTTGGGACAGGCCGAATACAATGAGCAGTTCTTC. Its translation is CASSLGQAEYNEQFF.

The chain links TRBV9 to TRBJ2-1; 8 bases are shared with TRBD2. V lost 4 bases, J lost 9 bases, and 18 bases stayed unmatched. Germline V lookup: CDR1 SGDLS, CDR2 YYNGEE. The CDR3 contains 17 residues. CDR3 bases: TGTGCCAGCAGCCCTACTTATGTTAGCGGGACGTCGGGTGAGCAGTTCTTC. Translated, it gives CASSPTYVSGTSGEQFF.

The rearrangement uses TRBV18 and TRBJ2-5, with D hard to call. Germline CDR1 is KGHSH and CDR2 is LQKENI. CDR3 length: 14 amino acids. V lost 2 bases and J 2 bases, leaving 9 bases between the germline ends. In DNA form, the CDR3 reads TGTGCCAGCTCACCATCCGTGCAGCAAGAGACCCAGTACTTC. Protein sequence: CASSPSVQQETQYF.

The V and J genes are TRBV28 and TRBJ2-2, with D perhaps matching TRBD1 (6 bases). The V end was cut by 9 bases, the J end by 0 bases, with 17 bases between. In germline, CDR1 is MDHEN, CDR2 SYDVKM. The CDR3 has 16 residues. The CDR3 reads CASTFIQGTNTGELFF. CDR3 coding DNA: TGTGCCAGTACTTTCATACAGGGTACGAACACCGGGGAGCTGTTTTTT. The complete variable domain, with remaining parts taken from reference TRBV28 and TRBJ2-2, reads DVKVTQSSRYLVKRTGEKVFLECVQDMDHENMFWYRQDPGLGLRLIYFSYDVKMKEKGDIPEGYSVSREKKERFSLILESASTNQTSMYLCASTFIQGTNTGELFFGEGSRLTVL.

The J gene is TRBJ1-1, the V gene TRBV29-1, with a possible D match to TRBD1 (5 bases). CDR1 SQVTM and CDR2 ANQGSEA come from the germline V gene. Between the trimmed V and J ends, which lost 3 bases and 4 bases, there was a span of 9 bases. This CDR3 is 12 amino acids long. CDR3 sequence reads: CSVDSGGTEAFF. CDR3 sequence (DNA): TGCAGCGTTGATTCCGGGGGCACTGAAGCTTTCTTT.

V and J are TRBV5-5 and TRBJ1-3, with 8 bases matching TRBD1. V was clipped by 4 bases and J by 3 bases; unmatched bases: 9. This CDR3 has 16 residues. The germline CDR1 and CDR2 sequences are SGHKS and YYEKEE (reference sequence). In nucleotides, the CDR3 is TGTGCCAGCAGCCCCCGGCAGGGGGCCAGTGGAAACACCATATATTTT. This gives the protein CASSPRQGASGNTIYF.

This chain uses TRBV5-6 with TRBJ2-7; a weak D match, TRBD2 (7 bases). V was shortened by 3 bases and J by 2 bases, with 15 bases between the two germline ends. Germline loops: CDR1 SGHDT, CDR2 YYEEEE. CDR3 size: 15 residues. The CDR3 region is CASSWGGRTTYEQYF. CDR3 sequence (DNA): TGTGCCAGCAGCTGGGGGGGCAGGACCACCTACGAGCAGTACTTC.

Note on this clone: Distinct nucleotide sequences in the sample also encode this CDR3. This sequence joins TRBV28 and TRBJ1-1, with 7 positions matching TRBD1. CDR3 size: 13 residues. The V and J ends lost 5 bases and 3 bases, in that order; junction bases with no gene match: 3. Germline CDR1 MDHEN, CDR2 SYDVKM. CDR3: CASSPTGDTEAFF. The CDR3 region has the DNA TGTGCCAGCAGTCCCACAGGGGACACTGAAGCTTTCTTT.

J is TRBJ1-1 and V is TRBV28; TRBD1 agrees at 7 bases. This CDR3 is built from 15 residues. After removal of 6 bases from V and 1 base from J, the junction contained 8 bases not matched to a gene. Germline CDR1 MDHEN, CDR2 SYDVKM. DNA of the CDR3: TGTGCCAGCAGGGCAAAGGACAGGCAGAACACTGAAGCTTTCTTT. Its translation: CASRAKDRQNTEAFF.

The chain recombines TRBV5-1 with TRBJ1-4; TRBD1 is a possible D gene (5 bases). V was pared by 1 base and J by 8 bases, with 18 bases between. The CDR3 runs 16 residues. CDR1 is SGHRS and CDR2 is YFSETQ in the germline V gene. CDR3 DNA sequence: TGCGCCAGCAGCTTGATGTTTTCCGGGGGTAAAGAAAAACTGTTTTTT. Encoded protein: CASSLMFSGGKEKLFF. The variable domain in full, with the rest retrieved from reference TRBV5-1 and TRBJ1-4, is KAGVTQTPRYLIKTRGQQVTLSCSPISGHRSVSWYQQTPGQGLQFLFEYFSETQRNKGNFPGRFSGRQFSNSRSEMNVSTLELGDSALYLCASSLMFSGGKEKLFFGSGTQLSVL.

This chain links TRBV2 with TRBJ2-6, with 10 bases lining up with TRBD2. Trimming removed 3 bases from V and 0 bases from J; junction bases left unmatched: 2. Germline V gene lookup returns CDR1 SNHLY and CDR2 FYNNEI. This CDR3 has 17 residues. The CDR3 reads CASSDGLAASGANVLTF. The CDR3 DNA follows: TGTGCCAGCAGTGACGGACTAGCGGCCTCTGGGGCCAACGTCCTGACTTTC. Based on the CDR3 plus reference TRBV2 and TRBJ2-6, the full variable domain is EPEVTQTPSHQVTQMGQEVILRCVPISNHLYFYWYRQILGQKVEFLVSFYNNEISEKSEIFDDQFSVERPDGSNFTLKIRSTKLEDSAMYFCASSDGLAASGANVLTFGAGSRLTVL.

The CDR3 coding sequence is TGTGCCAGCAGCCAAGATCGTGGGACAGGGGGTGGAGCCAAAAACATTCAGTACTTC. Protein: CASSQDRGTGGGAKNIQYF. The J gene is TRBJ2-4, the V gene TRBV4-2; the match to TRBD1 covers 11 bases. This CDR3 spans 19 amino acids. CDR1 and CDR2 (germline): LGHNA, YNFKEQ. Losses at the gene ends were 0 bases for V and 0 bases for J; bases not matched to a gene: 7.

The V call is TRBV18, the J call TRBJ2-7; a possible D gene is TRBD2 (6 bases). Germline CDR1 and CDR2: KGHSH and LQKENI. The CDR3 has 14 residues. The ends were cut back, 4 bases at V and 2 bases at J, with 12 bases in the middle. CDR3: CASSLAGRTYEQYF. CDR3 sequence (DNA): TGTGCCAGCTCACTGGCGGGGAGAACCTACGAGCAGTACTTC.

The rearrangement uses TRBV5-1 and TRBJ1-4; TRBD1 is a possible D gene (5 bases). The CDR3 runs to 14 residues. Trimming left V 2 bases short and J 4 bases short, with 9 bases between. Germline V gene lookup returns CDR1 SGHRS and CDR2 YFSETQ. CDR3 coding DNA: TGCGCCAGCAGCTTCGGACAAAATAATGAAAAACTGTTTTTT. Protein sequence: CASSFGQNNEKLFF. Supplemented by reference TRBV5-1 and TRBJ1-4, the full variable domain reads KAGVTQTPRYLIKTRGQQVTLSCSPISGHRSVSWYQQTPGQGLQFLFEYFSETQRNKGNFPGRFSGRQFSNSRSEMNVSTLELGDSALYLCASSFGQNNEKLFFGSGTQLSVL.

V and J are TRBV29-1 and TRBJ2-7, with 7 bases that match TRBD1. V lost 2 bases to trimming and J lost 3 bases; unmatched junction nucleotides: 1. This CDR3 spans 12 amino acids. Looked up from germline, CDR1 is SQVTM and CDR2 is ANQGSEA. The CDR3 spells CSVERDSYEQYF. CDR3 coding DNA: TGCAGCGTTGAAAGGGACAGCTACGAGCAGTACTTC.

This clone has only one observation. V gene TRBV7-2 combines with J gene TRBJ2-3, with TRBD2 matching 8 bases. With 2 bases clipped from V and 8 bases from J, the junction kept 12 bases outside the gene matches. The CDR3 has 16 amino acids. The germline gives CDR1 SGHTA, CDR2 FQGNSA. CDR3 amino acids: CASSLLGNSGVATQYF. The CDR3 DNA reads TGTGCCAGCAGCTTATTAGGCAATAGCGGGGTGGCTACGCAGTATTTT.

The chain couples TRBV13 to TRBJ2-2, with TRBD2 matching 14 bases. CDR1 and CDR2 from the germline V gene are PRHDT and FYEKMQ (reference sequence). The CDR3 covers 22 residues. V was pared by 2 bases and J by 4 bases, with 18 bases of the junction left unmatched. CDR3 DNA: TGTGCCAGCAGCTTATTTACCCCGGGACTAGCGGGAGTAAGAGTTGGCACCGGGGAGCTGTTTTTT. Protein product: CASSLFTPGLAGVRVGTGELFF.